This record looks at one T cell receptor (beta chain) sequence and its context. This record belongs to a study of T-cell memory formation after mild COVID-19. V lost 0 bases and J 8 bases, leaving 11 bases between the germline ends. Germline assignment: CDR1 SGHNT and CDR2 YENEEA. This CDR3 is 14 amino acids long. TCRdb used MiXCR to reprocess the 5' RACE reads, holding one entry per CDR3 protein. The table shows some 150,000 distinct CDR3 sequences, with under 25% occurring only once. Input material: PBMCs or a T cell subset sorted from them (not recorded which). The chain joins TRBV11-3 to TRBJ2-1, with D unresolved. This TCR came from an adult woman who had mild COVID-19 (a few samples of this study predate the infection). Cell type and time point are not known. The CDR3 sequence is CASSLDLARDEQFF. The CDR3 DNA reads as TGTGCCAGCAGCTTAGATCTCGCCCGGGATGAGCAGTTCTTC.